This is a list of T cell receptor beta chains from one sample in a study of blood T cell repertoires in COVID-19. Assay: immunoSEQ multiplex PCR; the TCRdb copy retains only in-frame clones and omits some. The sample carries around 120,000 clones, around 90% recorded once. Sequencing used peripheral blood. The origin of the receptors is a woman aged 55 to 70 with COVID-19, enrolled during active disease. CDR3s include the opening cysteine and the closing phenylalanine or tryptophan. The order of the fields is J gene, V gene, clone size, D gene, CDR3 DNA, CDR3 protein. D genes are given only for firm matches. Expanded clones get a size class; other rows say once, few or many, or leave the size out.

>TRBJ2-3|TRBV19|-|TRBD1
TGTGCCAGTACCGAAACCTGGGACAGGGGGAGCACAGATACGCAGTATTTT
CASTETWDRGSTDTQYF
>TRBJ2-3|TRBV29-1|-|TRBD1
TGCAGCGTTGAAAAAGGACAGGGGCTTTACCTCACAGATACGCAGTATTTT
CSVEKGQGLYLTDTQYF
>TRBJ1-1|TRBV18|-|-
TGTGCCAGCTCATCAGGCCGAAACACTGAAGCTTTCTTT
CASSSGRNTEAFF
>TRBJ2-7|TRBV5-1|-|TRBD2
TGCGCCAGCAGCATAGGACTAGCGGGGGGCGTAGGCTACGAGCAGTACTTC
CASSIGLAGGVGYEQYF
>TRBJ2-1|TRBV27|-|TRBD2
TGTGCCAGCAGTTTAAAAAGCGGGGGGGCCCTCAATGAGCAGTTCTTC
CASSLKSGGALNEQFF
>TRBJ2-2|TRBV9|once|-
TGTGCCAGCAGCGCATCAGGGAACACCGGGGAGCTGTTTTTT
CASSASGNTGELFF
>TRBJ1-5|TRBV15|-|TRBD1
TGTGCCACCAGCAGGAAAGATAGGACAGGGTACGAAGGGCCCCAGCATTTT
CATSRKDRTGYEGPQHF
>TRBJ1-1|TRBV15|once|-
TGTGCCACCAGCAGAGATTGGGGGCTGGGAGCTGAAGCTTTCTTT
CATSRDWGLGAEAFF
>TRBJ1-2|TRBV15|-|-
TGTGCCACCAGCAGAGGGACAGATGGCTACACCTTC
CATSRGTDGYTF
>TRBJ2-5|TRBV11-3|-|-
TGTGCCAGCAGCTTAGGGGGCGGAGGGGTCCAAGAGACCCAGTACTTC
CASSLGGGGVQETQYF
>TRBJ2-5|TRBV20-1|-|TRBD2
TGCAGTGCTAGTCAAGCGGGGGGCCTAGAGACCCAGTACTTC
CSASQAGGLETQYF
>TRBJ2-1|TRBV7-2|-|TRBD2
TGTGCCAGCAGCCCTCTAGCGGGGGAAAACAATGAGCAGTTCTTC
CASSPLAGENNEQFF